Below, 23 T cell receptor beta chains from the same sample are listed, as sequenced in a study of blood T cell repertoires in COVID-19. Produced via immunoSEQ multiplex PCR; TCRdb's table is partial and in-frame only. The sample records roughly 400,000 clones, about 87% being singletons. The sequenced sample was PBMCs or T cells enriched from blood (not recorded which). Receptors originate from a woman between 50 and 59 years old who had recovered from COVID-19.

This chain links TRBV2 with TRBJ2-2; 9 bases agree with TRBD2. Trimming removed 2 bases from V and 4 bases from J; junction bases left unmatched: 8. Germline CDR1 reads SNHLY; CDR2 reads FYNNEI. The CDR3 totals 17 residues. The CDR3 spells CASSERLAGRGTGELFF. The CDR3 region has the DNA TGTGCCAGCAGTGAACGGCTAGCGGGGCGGGGCACCGGGGAGCTGTTTTTT.

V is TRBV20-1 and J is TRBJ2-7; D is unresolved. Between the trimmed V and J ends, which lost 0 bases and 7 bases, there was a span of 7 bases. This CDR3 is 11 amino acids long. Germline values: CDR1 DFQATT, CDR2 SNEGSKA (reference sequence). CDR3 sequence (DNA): TGCAGTGCTAGAGATCCGCTAGAGCAGTACTTC. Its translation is CSARDPLEQYF.

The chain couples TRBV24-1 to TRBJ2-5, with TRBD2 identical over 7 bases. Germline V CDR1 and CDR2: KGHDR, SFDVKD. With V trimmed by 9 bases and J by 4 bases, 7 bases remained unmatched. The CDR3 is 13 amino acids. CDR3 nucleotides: TGTGCCACCGCCCCAGCGGGGAGAGAGACCCAGTACTTC. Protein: CATAPAGRETQYF.

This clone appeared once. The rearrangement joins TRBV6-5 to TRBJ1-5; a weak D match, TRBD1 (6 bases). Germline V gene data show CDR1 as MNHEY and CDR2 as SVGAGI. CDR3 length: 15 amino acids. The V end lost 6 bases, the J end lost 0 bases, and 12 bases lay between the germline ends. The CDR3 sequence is CASRPGHNSNQPQHF. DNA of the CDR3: TGTGCCAGCAGACCGGGACACAATAGCAATCAGCCCCAGCATTTT.

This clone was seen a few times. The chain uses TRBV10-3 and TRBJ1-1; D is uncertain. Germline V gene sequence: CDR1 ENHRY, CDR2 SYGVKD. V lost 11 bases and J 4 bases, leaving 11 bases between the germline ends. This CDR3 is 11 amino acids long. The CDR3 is CASSVSTEAFF. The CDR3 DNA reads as TGTGCCTCCTCCGTGAGCACTGAAGCTTTCTTT.

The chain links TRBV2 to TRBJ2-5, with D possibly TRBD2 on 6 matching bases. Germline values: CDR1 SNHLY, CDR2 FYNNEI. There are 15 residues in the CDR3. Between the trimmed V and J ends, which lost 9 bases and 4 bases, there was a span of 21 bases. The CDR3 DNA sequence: TGTGCCAGTTCACGGGCGTTAGGGAGGTTAGAGACCCAGTACTTC. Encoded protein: CASSRALGRLETQYF.

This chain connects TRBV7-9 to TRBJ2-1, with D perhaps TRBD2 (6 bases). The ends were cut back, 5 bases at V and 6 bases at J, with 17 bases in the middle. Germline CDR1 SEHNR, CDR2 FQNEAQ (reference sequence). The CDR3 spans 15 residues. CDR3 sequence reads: CASSRRDSLTNEQFF. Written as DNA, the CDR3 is TGTGCCAGCAGCCGCCGGGACTCACTTACCAATGAGCAGTTCTTC. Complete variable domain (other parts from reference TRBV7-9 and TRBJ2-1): DTGVSQNPRHKITKRGQNVTFRCDPISEHNRLYWYRQTLGQGPEFLTYFQNEAQLEKSRLLSDRFSAERPKGSFSTLEIQRTEQGDSAMYLCASSRRDSLTNEQFFGPGTRLTVL.

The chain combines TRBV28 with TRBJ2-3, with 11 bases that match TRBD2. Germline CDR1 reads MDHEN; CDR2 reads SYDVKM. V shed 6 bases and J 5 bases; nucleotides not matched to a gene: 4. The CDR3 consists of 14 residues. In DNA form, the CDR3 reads TGTGCCAGCAGCATAGCGGGGGGGAAAGATACGCAGTATTTT. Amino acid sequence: CASSIAGGKDTQYF.

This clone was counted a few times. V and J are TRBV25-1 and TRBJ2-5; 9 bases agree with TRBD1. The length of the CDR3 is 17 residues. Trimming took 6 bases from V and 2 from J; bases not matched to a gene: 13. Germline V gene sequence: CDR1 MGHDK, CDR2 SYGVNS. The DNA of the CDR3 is TGTGCCAGCAGCCTAGCCCCACAGGGGGCGAGACAAGAGACCCAGTACTTC. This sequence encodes CASSLAPQGARQETQYF.

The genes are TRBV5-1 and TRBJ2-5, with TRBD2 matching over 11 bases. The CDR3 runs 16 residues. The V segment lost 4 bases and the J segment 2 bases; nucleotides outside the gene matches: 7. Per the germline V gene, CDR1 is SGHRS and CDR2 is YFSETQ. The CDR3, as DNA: TGCGCCAGCAGCGTCGGGACTAGCGGAGATCAAGAGACCCAGTACTTC. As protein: CASSVGTSGDQETQYF.

CDR3 sequence (DNA): TGTGCCAGCACGGCGGTGAGCAATCAGCCCCAGCATTTT. Amino acids: CASTAVSNQPQHF. This chain joins TRBV6-5 and TRBJ1-5; D call uncertain. The V and J ends lost 7 bases and 1 base respectively, with 8 bases between them. The germline V gene has CDR1 MNHEY and CDR2 SVGAGI. There are 13 residues in the CDR3.

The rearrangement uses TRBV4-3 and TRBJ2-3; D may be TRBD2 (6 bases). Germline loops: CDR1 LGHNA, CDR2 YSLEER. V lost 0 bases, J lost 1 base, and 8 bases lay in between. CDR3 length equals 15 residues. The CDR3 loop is CASSQEAGRTDTQYF. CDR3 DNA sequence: TGCGCCAGCAGCCAAGAGGCGGGGCGCACAGATACGCAGTATTTT.

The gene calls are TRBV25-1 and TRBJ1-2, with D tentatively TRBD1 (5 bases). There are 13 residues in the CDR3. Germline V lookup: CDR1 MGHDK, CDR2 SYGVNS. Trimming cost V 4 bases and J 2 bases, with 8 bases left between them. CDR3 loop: CASSAAGNYGYTF. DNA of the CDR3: TGTGCCAGCAGTGCGGCAGGGAACTATGGCTACACCTTC.

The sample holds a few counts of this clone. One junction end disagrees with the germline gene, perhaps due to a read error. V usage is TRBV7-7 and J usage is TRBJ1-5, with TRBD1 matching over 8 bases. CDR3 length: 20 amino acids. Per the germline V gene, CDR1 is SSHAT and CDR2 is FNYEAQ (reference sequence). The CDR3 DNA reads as TGTGCTAGCAGCTTAGTGACCTGGACAGGGTCTCCGTGGAGCAATCAGCCCCAGCATTTT. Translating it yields CASSLVTWTGSPWSNQPQHF.

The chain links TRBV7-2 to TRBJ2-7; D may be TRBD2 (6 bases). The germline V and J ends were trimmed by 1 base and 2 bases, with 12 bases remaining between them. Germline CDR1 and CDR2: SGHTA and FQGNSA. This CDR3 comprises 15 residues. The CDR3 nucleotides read TGTGCCAGCAGCTTAGATGGGACTGGACCCTACGAGCAGTACTTC. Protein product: CASSLDGTGPYEQYF.

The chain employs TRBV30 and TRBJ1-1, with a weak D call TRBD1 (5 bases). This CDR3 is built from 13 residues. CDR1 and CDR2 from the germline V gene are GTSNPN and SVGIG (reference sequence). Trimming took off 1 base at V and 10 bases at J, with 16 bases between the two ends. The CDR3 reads CAWSGFRGHLAFF. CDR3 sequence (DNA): TGTGCCTGGAGTGGCTTTAGGGGTCATCTAGCTTTCTTT.

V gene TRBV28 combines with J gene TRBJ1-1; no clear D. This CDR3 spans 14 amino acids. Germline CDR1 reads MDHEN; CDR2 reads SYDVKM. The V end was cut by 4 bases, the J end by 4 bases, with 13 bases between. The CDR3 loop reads CASSSFFGSTEAFF. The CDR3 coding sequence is TGTGCCAGCAGTTCCTTTTTTGGCAGCACTGAAGCTTTCTTT.

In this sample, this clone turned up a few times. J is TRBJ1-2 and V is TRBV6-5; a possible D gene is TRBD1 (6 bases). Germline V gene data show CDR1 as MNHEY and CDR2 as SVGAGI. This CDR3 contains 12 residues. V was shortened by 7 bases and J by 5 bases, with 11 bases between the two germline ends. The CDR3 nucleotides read TGTGCCAGCATGACAGGCAGATATGGCTACACCTTC. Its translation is CASMTGRYGYTF.

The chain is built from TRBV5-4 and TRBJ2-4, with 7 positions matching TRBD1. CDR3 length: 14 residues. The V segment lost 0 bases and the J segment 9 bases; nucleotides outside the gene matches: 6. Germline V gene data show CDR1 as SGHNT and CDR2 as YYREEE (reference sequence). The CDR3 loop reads CASSLDQGDSIQYF. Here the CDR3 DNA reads TGTGCCAGCAGCTTGGACCAGGGGGATAGCATTCAGTACTTC.

This CDR3 reads CASSLASQTNEKLFF. The CDR3, as DNA: TGCGCCAGCAGCTTGGCCAGTCAAACTAATGAAAAACTGTTTTTT. The rearrangement uses TRBV5-1 and TRBJ1-4; unclear D gene. Germline CDR1 is SGHRS and CDR2 is YFSETQ. The CDR3 contains 15 residues. Trimming cost V 0 bases and J 1 base, with 7 bases left between them.

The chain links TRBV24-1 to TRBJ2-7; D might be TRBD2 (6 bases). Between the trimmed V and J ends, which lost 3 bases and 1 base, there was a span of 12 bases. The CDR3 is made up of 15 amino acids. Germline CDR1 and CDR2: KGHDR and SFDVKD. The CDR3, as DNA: TGTGCCACCAGTGATCCCGCGGCGGGGTCCTACGAGCAGTACTTC. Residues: CATSDPAAGSYEQYF.

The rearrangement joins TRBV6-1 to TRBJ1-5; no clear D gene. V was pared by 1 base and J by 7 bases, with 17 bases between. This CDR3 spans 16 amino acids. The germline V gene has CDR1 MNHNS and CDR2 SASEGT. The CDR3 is CASSEDRRAAGQPQHF. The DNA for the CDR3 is TGTGCCAGCAGTGAAGACCGGCGGGCGGCCGGGCAGCCCCAGCATTTT.

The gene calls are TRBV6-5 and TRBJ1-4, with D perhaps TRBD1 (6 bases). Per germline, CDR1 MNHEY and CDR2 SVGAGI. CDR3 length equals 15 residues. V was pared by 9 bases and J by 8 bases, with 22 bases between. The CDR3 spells CASKDFAPQGEKLFF. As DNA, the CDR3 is TGTGCCAGTAAGGATTTCGCCCCTCAGGGGGAAAAACTGTTTTTT.